These T cell receptor beta chains were read from a single sample in a study of control samples from healthy donors and cancer patients. Clones were read by immunoSEQ multiplex PCR, and TCRdb kept only the in-frame ones, dropping some. Of about 51,000 clones in the sample, about nine tenths were seen once. Sequencing input: PBMCs. Receptors originate from a man in his fifties or sixties with head and neck cancer. Each CDR3 is given with its conserved first and last residue. The order of the fields is clone size, J gene, D gene, CDR3 length, V gene, CDR3 DNA, CDR3 protein. A D gene is named only where the DNA matches it firmly. Not every row has a clone size; where given, it reads once, few, many or a size class.

once	TRBJ2-3	TRBD2	18	TRBV7-9	TGTGCCAGCAGCCCCAGAAGGACTAGCGGGAGGAACACAGATACGCAGTATTTT	CASSPRRTSGRNTDTQYF
once	TRBJ2-2	TRBD1	16	TRBV7-2	TGTGCCAGCAGCTTCCAGACAGGGTCGGGCACCGGGGAGCTGTTTTTT	CASSFQTGSGTGELFF
-	TRBJ1-1	TRBD1	14	TRBV19	TGTGCCAGTAGTCCCCGGGACAGGGGAACTGAAGCTTTCTTT	CASSPRDRGTEAFF
-	TRBJ2-3	TRBD1	14	TRBV7-3	TGTGCCAGCAGCTCCGGGACAGCGTCAGATACGCAGTATTTT	CASSSGTASDTQYF
-	TRBJ1-5	TRBD1	16	TRBV28	TGTGCCAGCACCCACGGGACAGTCGTTGGCAATCAGCCCCAGCATTTT	CASTHGTVVGNQPQHF
-	TRBJ1-4	-	15	TRBV10-2	TGCGCCAGCAATCCCGGGGGCGCTTTCCATGAAAAACTGTTTTTT	CASNPGGAFHEKLFF
-	TRBJ2-2	TRBD2	18	TRBV13	TGTGCCAGCAGCTTAGGCCTCTGGACTAGCGGCGATACCGGGGAGCTGTTTTTT	CASSLGLWTSGDTGELFF
-	TRBJ2-3	-	13	TRBV10-3	TGTGCCATCAGTGCCGGCCAGACAGATACGCAGTATTTT	CAISAGQTDTQYF
-	TRBJ1-5	TRBD1	15	TRBV7-2	TGTGCCAGCAGCTTTTGGACAGGGAGTTATCAGCCCCAGCATTTT	CASSFWTGSYQPQHF
-	TRBJ2-5	TRBD2	14	TRBV6-5	TGTGCCAGCAGTTACGGGGGGGGACGGGAGACCCAGTACTTC	CASSYGGGRETQYF
few	TRBJ2-1	TRBD2	18	TRBV3-1/TRBV3-2	TGTGCCAGCAGCCAAGAGCAGACTAGCGGAGGCTCCTACAATGAGCAGTTCTTC	CASSQEQTSGGSYNEQFF
-	TRBJ1-3	-	16	TRBV19	TGTGCCAGTAGTATACCATACGGGACATCTGGAAACACCATATATTTT	CASSIPYGTSGNTIYF
-	TRBJ2-1	TRBD2	14	TRBV7-8	TGTGCCAGCAGCTTCAGACGGGGGGGAGGTGAGCAGTTCTTC	CASSFRRGGGEQFF
-	TRBJ2-5	-	13	TRBV6-5	TGTGCCAGCAGCAAAAGCGCTCAAGAGACCCAGTACTTC	CASSKSAQETQYF
-	TRBJ2-1	-	13	TRBV3-1/TRBV3-2	TGTGCCAGCAGCCGACCGGACAGTAATGAGCAGTTCTTC	CASSRPDSNEQFF
-	TRBJ2-5	TRBD2	15	TRBV11-2	TGTGCCAGCAGCCCCGGACTAGCTCAACGGGAGACCCAGTACTTC	CASSPGLAQRETQYF
-	TRBJ2-7	TRBD1	14	TRBV19	TGTGCCAGTAGTATAGACAGGGGGCCTGGCGAGCAGTACTTC	CASSIDRGPGEQYF
-	TRBJ2-1	TRBD2	15	TRBV7-7	TGTGCTAGCAGCTTAATAGCGGGAGCCTACAATGAGCAGTTCTTC	CASSLIAGAYNEQFF
-	TRBJ2-1	TRBD2	15	TRBV9	TGTGCCAGCAGCTTAAGCGGGAGTCGGGTCGATGAGCAGTTCTTC	CASSLSGSRVDEQFF
-	TRBJ1-4	-	15	TRBV5-5	TGTGCCAGCAGCCATGGGGAAATAGGACGGGAAAAACTGTTTTTT	CASSHGEIGREKLFF
once	TRBJ2-2	TRBD1	16	TRBV6-2/TRBV6-3	TGTGCCAGCAGTTGGGCAGGGACAGGGAACACCGGGGAGCTGTTTTTT	CASSWAGTGNTGELFF
-	TRBJ2-3	TRBD1	16	TRBV5-1	TGCGCCAGCAGCCCAGACAGGGCCCAACCATCAGGTACGCAGTATTTT	CASSPDRAQPSGTQYF
-	TRBJ1-1	-	14	TRBV28	TGTGCCAGCAGTTATCACCCAGAGAACACTGAAGCTTTCTTT	CASSYHPENTEAFF
-	TRBJ2-7	TRBD2	17	TRBV18	TGTGCCAGCTCACCAGCGCAGTACGGGGGAGGGGCCTACGAGCAGTACTTC	CASSPAQYGGGAYEQYF
few	TRBJ1-2	-	13	TRBV29-1	TGCAGCGTTGAAGGAGGAACAGGGAATGGCTACACCTTC	CSVEGGTGNGYTF
few	TRBJ2-3	-	15	TRBV6-5	TGTGCCAGCAGAGGAGGGCAGGCTGGCACAGATACGCAGTATTTT	CASRGGQAGTDTQYF
-	TRBJ1-1	-	14	TRBV5-1	TGCGCCAGCAGCTTGGAGTGGGCTAATACTGAAGCTTTCTTT	CASSLEWANTEAFF
-	TRBJ2-1	TRBD2	15	TRBV28	TGTGCCAGCAGTTTTGGGCTAGCGGGATTCAATGAGCAGTTCTTC	CASSFGLAGFNEQFF
-	TRBJ1-2	-	14	TRBV20-1	TGCAGTGCTAGTCCACAGGGTTTAGACTATGGCTACACCTTC	CSASPQGLDYGYTF
-	TRBJ1-5	-	13	TRBV3-1/TRBV3-2	TGTGCCAGCAGCCAAGACAGTAATCAGCCCCAGCATTTT	CASSQDSNQPQHF